The rows below give T cell receptor beta chains drawn from one sample of a study of early T cells in non-severe SARS-CoV-2 infection. One entry per CDR3 protein results from TCRdb running MiXCR on the 5' RACE reads. The sample contains some 61,000 distinct CDR3 sequences, around 13% of which appear only once. Sequencing was carried out using whole blood. The source of these receptors is an adult who was a healthcare worker with PCR-confirmed SARS-CoV-2 infection or an uninfected control (not recorded which). The CDR3 runs from the conserved cysteine through the conserved F or W. Each record gives: clone size, D gene, V gene, J gene, CDR3 DNA, CDR3 protein. A D gene is named only where the DNA matches it firmly. Expanded clones get a size class; other rows say once, few or many, or leave the size out.

>NA|NA|TRBV6-2/TRBV6-3|TRBJ2-1
TGTGCCAGCGCTTGGGACTCCTACTCCTACAATGAGCAGTTCTTC
CASAWDSYSYNEQFF
>NA|NA|TRBV29-1|TRBJ2-2
TGCAGCGTTCGGACAGACAACACCGGGGAGCTGTTTTTT
CSVRTDNTGELFF
>NA|TRBD2|TRBV5-1|TRBJ2-5
TGCGCCAGCAGCTTAAATGCGGGAGTCGGGGAGACCCAGTACTTC
CASSLNAGVGETQYF
>NA|TRBD2|TRBV5-1|TRBJ2-7
TGCGCCAGCAGCACGGGACTAGCGGGAGCTAGCGAGCAGTACTTC
CASSTGLAGASEQYF
>many|TRBD2|TRBV20-1|TRBJ2-4
TGCAGTGTTCGTCTAGCGGCAAACATTCAGTACTTC
CSVRLAANIQYF
>few|NA|TRBV15|TRBJ2-1
TGTGCCACCAGCAGAGCGGATTTTTCCGAGAATGAGCAGTTCTTC
CATSRADFSENEQFF
>few|TRBD1|TRBV3-1|TRBJ2-1
TGTGCCAGCAATGGGGACAGGGGCGGTGAGCAGTTCTTC
CASNGDRGGEQFF
>few|TRBD2|TRBV11-3|TRBJ2-1
TGTGCCAGCAGCTTATGGGCTAGCGGGAGGGCCGGGAGTGAGCAGTTCTTC
CASSLWASGRAGSEQFF
>few|NA|TRBV6-4|TRBJ2-2
TGTGCCAGCAGTGACCAATACACCGGGGAGCTGTTTTTT
CASSDQYTGELFF
>NA|NA|TRBV6-5|TRBJ1-1
TGTGCCAGCAGTTACTCGAGTAGGCGGTCGGAAGCTTTCTTT
CASSYSSRRSEAFF
>NA|NA|TRBV4-1|TRBJ2-1
TGCGCCAGCAGCCACGGCAAGGACTTGCTTGACAATGAGCAGTTCTTC
CASSHGKDLLDNEQFF
>NA|NA|TRBV7-9|TRBJ2-7
TGTGCCAGCAGCCGCGGACGAGGTTACGAGCAGTACTTC
CASSRGRGYEQYF
>many|TRBD2|TRBV6-1|TRBJ2-1
TGTGCCAGCAGCCGACTAGCGCTATACAATGAGCAGTTCTTC
CASSRLALYNEQFF
>NA|NA|TRBV5-4|TRBJ2-3
TGTGCCAGCAGCACTAGCTCCGATACGCAGTATTTT
CASSTSSDTQYF
>few|NA|TRBV20-1|TRBJ1-1
TGCAGTGCTAGATGGAGGAGAGCTGAAGCTTTCTTT
CSARWRRAEAFF
>few|TRBD1|TRBV28|TRBJ2-7
TGTGCCAGCAGACAGGGGCGGAACGAGCAGTACTTC
CASRQGRNEQYF
>few|NA|TRBV7-9|TRBJ2-2
TGTGCCAGCAGCTCTCGGGCAATAACCGGGGAGCTGTTTTTT
CASSSRAITGELFF
>NA|NA|TRBV10-3|TRBJ1-1
TGTGCCATCAGCTACTTAGGAGGTGGGGACGGCACTGAAGCTTTCTTT
CAISYLGGGDGTEAFF
>NA|NA|TRBV28|TRBJ2-7
TGTGCCAGCAGCTACCAAGACAGGTTTAACTACGAGCAGTACTTC
CASSYQDRFNYEQYF
>medium-sized|TRBD1|TRBV12-3/TRBV12-4|TRBJ2-3
TGTGCCAGCAGTTCCTACAGGGGGATAGGGACAGATACGCAGTATTTT
CASSSYRGIGTDTQYF
>few|NA|TRBV29-1|TRBJ1-1
TGCAGCGTTTCTCCGTTCGGGGGTATGAACACTGAAGCTTTCTTT
CSVSPFGGMNTEAFF
>once|TRBD2|TRBV7-2|TRBJ2-1
TGTGCCAGCAGCGGACTAGCGGGAGGGCCTTGGAATGAGCAGTTCTTC
CASSGLAGGPWNEQFF
>many|NA|TRBV5-1|TRBJ2-1
TGCGCCAGCAGCGGACGGACTAACTACAATGAGCAGTTCTTC
CASSGRTNYNEQFF
>NA|TRBD1|TRBV29-1|TRBJ2-1
TGCAGCGCCTACAGGGGAACGAGTGAGCAGTTCTTC
CSAYRGTSEQFF
>few|NA|TRBV10-3|TRBJ2-6
TGTGCCATCAGTGCTGGGGCCAACGTCCTGACTTTC
CAISAGANVLTF
>NA|TRBD1|TRBV20-1|TRBJ1-1
TGCAGTGCTAGTCGGGACAGTAACACTGAAGCTTTCTTT
CSASRDSNTEAFF
>many|NA|TRBV12-3/TRBV12-4|TRBJ2-7
TGTGCCAGCAGTTTAGCGCTTAGGGACCACGAGCAGTACTTC
CASSLALRDHEQYF
>many|NA|TRBV6-2/TRBV6-3|TRBJ2-1
TGTGCCAGCATGACCCCTCGACTGGCGGGCAATGAGCAGTTCTTC
CASMTPRLAGNEQFF
>many|NA|TRBV20-1|TRBJ2-1
TGCAGTGAATCGACAGGCGAGGATGAGCAGTTCTTC
CSESTGEDEQFF
>many|TRBD2|TRBV7-3|TRBJ2-2
TGTGCCAGCAGCCACCTGTCTAGCGGACCCGCCGCCGGGGAGCTGTTTTTT
CASSHLSSGPAAGELFF
>once|NA|TRBV29-1|TRBJ1-1
TGCAGCGTTGAAATGCAGGCGACGAGGGCTTTCTTT
CSVEMQATRAFF